A selection of T cell receptor beta chains follows, all from one sample in a study of cytomegalovirus exposure and HLA in healthy donors. Profiled with immunoSEQ multiplex PCR; TCRdb holds only in-frame clones, not every one. The sample shows 95,000 to 100,000 clones, approximately 80% of them seen only once. Material: PBMCs. The receptor source for this set is a female donor in good health and CMV-seropositive. The CDR3 runs from the conserved cysteine through the conserved F or W. The D gene is left open where the match is weak. Some rows have no size entry. The others give once, few or many, or a class for an expanded clone.

size,J,V,D,CDR3,DNA
once,TRBJ2-7,TRBV7-6,TRBD2,CASSFEPGLESYEQYF,TGTGCCAGCAGCTTCGAGCCGGGACTAGAGTCCTACGAGCAGTACTTC
-,TRBJ2-2,TRBV19,-,CASSKAVGNTGELFF,TGTGCCAGTAGTAAGGCGGTGGGGAACACCGGGGAGCTGTTTTTT
-,TRBJ2-3,TRBV7-9,-,CASSQDVDTQYF,TGTGCCAGCAGCCAGGATGTAGATACGCAGTATTTT
-,TRBJ1-3,TRBV30,-,CAWSADMDGNTIYF,TGTGCCTGGAGTGCGGACATGGATGGAAACACCATATATTTT
-,TRBJ2-7,TRBV6-5,TRBD1,CASSYSGTEYF,TGTGCCAGCAGTTACTCTGGGACAGAGTACTTC
-,TRBJ2-2,TRBV9,-,CASRRRGPGTGELFF,TGTGCCAGCAGAAGGCGGGGCCCCGGTACCGGGGAGCTGTTTTTT
-,TRBJ2-5,TRBV7-2,-,CASSSLRGAEEQYF,TGTGCCAGCAGCTCACTTCGGGGAGCGGAGGAGCAGTACTTC
-,TRBJ1-5,TRBV27,-,CASSPSWGESNQPQHF,TGTGCCAGCAGTCCTTCCTGGGGGGAAAGCAATCAGCCCCAGCATTTT
few,TRBJ2-1,TRBV5-1,TRBD2,CASSFLGGASYNEQFF,TGCGCCAGCAGCTTTCTCGGGGGGGCGTCCTACAATGAGCAGTTCTTC
-,TRBJ1-5,TRBV6-1,-,CASRGRVSNQPQHF,TGTGCCAGCAGAGGGAGGGTCAGCAATCAGCCCCAGCATTTT
few,TRBJ2-1,TRBV9,TRBD2,CASSGTSGSSSEQFF,TGTGCCAGCAGCGGGACTAGCGGGAGTAGTAGTGAGCAGTTCTTC
-,TRBJ1-5,TRBV28,-,CASSRDIGNQPQHF,TGTGCCAGCAGCCGAGACATAGGCAATCAGCCCCAGCATTTT
-,TRBJ1-4,TRBV19,TRBD1,CASRSGGGTDEKLFF,TGTGCCAGCAGATCCGGAGGGGGCACCGATGAAAAACTGTTTTTT
-,TRBJ1-1,TRBV6-5,TRBD1,CASSYSGRGNEAFF,TGTGCCAGCAGTTACAGTGGCAGGGGGAATGAAGCTTTCTTT
-,TRBJ2-7,TRBV2,TRBD2,CASKGSGGGYEQYF,TGTGCCAGCAAGGGGAGCGGGGGGGGTTACGAGCAGTACTTC
-,TRBJ1-5,TRBV6-4,-,CASSDYEGSGNQPQHF,TGTGCCAGCAGTGACTATGAGGGCTCAGGCAATCAGCCCCAGCATTTT
-,TRBJ1-4,TRBV30,TRBD1,CAWTGQGGEKLFF,TGTGCCTGGACTGGACAGGGAGGCGAAAAACTGTTTTTT
-,TRBJ1-5,TRBV19,-,CATRRRVPGEPQHF,TGTGCCACCCGGAGACGGGTCCCCGGGGAGCCCCAGCATTTT
-,TRBJ2-4,TRBV16,TRBD2,CASSHQRTSAENIQYF,TGTGCCAGCAGCCACCAACGGACTAGCGCCGAAAACATTCAGTACTTC
-,TRBJ2-7,TRBV2,TRBD1,CASSVGDRAIYEQYF,TGTGCCAGCAGCGTGGGGGACAGGGCCATCTACGAGCAGTACTTC
-,TRBJ2-2,TRBV30,TRBD2,CAWSLSAGPGELFF,TGTGCCTGGAGTCTCTCAGCGGGACCCGGGGAGCTGTTTTTT
-,TRBJ1-5,TRBV28,TRBD1,CASSLRTGTFQPQHF,TGTGCCAGCAGTTTAAGGACAGGTACTTTTCAGCCCCAGCATTTT
-,TRBJ1-2,TRBV11-2,-,CAARGPHGYTF,TGTGCCGCGCGCGGGCCTCATGGCTACACCTTC
-,TRBJ1-1,TRBV25-1,-,CASSAGWTEAFF,TGTGCCAGCAGTGCAGGGTGGACTGAAGCTTTCTTT
-,TRBJ2-1,TRBV27,TRBD2,CASSFLGLAGGYNEQFF,TGTGCCAGCAGTTTCCTGGGACTAGCGGGAGGCTACAATGAGCAGTTCTTC
-,TRBJ2-3,TRBV5-1,-,CASSLMRASTDTQYF,TGCGCCAGCAGCTTGATGAGGGCTAGCACAGATACGCAGTATTTT
-,TRBJ1-5,TRBV7-3,-,CASSKEGGYQPQHF,TGTGCCAGCAGCAAGGAAGGGGGTTATCAGCCCCAGCATTTT
-,TRBJ2-5,TRBV7-2,-,CASSLMELAETQYF,TGTGCCAGCAGCTTAATGGAGCTAGCAGAGACCCAGTACTTC
-,TRBJ2-1,TRBV5-1,TRBD2,CASSLLLAGGSYIEQFF,TGCGCCAGCAGCTTACTACTAGCGGGAGGTTCTTACATTGAGCAGTTCTTC
-,TRBJ1-1,TRBV7-2,TRBD1,CASSLRDREAFF,TGTGCCAGCAGCTTAAGGGACAGGGAAGCTTTCTTT
-,TRBJ2-1,TRBV9,TRBD1,CASSSTRDSTYNEQFF,TGTGCCAGCAGTTCAACCCGGGACAGCACCTACAATGAGCAGTTCTTC
once,TRBJ1-2,TRBV7-2,TRBD1,CASSLQGVSYGYTF,TGTGCCAGCAGCTTACAGGGGGTCAGCTATGGCTACACCTTC
-,TRBJ2-2,TRBV6-1,-,CASSDREGQLLWGELFF,TGTGCCAGCAGTGATAGGGAAGGACAGCTTCTTTGGGGGGAGCTGTTTTTT
few,TRBJ2-1,TRBV11-2,-,CASSFLSYNEQFF,TGTGCCAGCAGCTTTCTGAGTTACAATGAGCAGTTCTTC
once,TRBJ1-2,TRBV6-5,-,CASSSTGRYGYTF,TGTGCCAGCAGTTCGACAGGACGATATGGCTACACCTTC
-,TRBJ2-7,TRBV6-6,TRBD2,CASSYYTGTSAYEQYF,TGTGCCAGCAGTTACTATACCGGGACTAGCGCCTACGAGCAGTACTTC
-,TRBJ1-5,TRBV6-4,TRBD1,CASSDSDRGGVQPQHF,TGTGCCAGCAGTGACTCGGACAGGGGGGGAGTTCAGCCCCAGCATTTT
-,TRBJ1-4,TRBV4-1,-,CASSQGQYNEKLFF,TGCGCCAGCAGCCAAGGGCAGTATAATGAAAAACTGTTTTTT
-,TRBJ1-2,TRBV10-3,TRBD1,CAISPTGLANYGYTF,TGTGCCATCAGTCCGACAGGGTTAGCTAACTATGGCTACACCTTC
-,TRBJ1-2,TRBV5-4,TRBD1,CASSRQGFRYGYTF,TGTGCCAGCAGCCGACAGGGATTTCGATATGGCTACACCTTC
few,TRBJ1-2,TRBV7-9,-,CASSLGRGGTHGYTF,TGTGCCAGCAGCTTAGGCCGGGGCGGGACTCATGGCTACACCTTC
-,TRBJ2-1,TRBV2,-,CASSEDWGGAQTEGEQFF,TGTGCCAGCAGTGAAGATTGGGGGGGCGCCCAGACGGAAGGTGAGCAGTTCTTC
few,TRBJ2-3,TRBV7-9,TRBD1,CASNPTGISTDTQYF,TGTGCCAGCAACCCGACAGGGATTAGCACAGATACGCAGTATTTT
-,TRBJ2-7,TRBV7-9,-,CASSLFGDEQYF,TGTGCCAGCAGCTTATTCGGGGACGAGCAGTACTTC
-,TRBJ2-1,TRBV11-2,TRBD2,CASSLGLAGMVEQFF,TGTGCCAGCAGCTTGGGACTAGCGGGAATGGTTGAGCAGTTCTTC
-,TRBJ2-3,TRBV5-1,TRBD1,CASRTGTDTQYF,TGCGCCAGCCGGACAGGGACAGATACGCAGTATTTT
-,TRBJ1-1,TRBV5-1,-,CASSFSGQNTEAFF,TGCGCCAGCAGCTTCTCGGGACAGAACACTGAAGCTTTCTTT
-,TRBJ2-7,TRBV30,-,CAWRVPAGLFPHSYEQYF,TGTGCCTGGAGGGTACCGGCAGGTCTTTTTCCCCACTCCTACGAGCAGTACTTC